One and the same sample provided the 12 T cell receptor beta chains below, sequenced in a study of blood T cell repertoires in COVID-19. TCRdb's copy holds only in-frame clones and misses some; the assay was immunoSEQ multiplex PCR. The data show some 190,000 clones, 84% seen once. Sequencing was carried out using PBMCs or T cells enriched from blood (not recorded which). Every receptor here comes from a woman in her twenties or thirties who had been exposed to COVID-19.

The rearrangement joins TRBV4-1 to TRBJ2-3; 8 bases align to TRBD2. Germline CDR1 and CDR2: MGHRA and YSYEKL. The CDR3 totals 16 residues. V trimming: 4 bases; J trimming: 0 bases; junction bases outside the gene matches: 6. The CDR3 nucleotides are TGCGCCAGCAGCCCCCCTAGCGGGCCGAGCACAGATACGCAGTATTTT. It specifies CASSPPSGPSTDTQYF.

The chain uses TRBV4-1 and TRBJ2-7; 10 nucleotides align to TRBD1. The trim removed 4 bases at V and 1 base at J, leaving 1 base unmatched. The CDR3 has 14 residues. Germline V gene sequence: CDR1 MGHRA, CDR2 YSYEKL. CDR3 nucleotide sequence: TGCGCCAGCAGCCGGACAGGGGGGTCCTACGAGCAGTACTTC. It yields the protein CASSRTGGSYEQYF.

The chain recombines TRBV24-1 with TRBJ1-2, with 8 bases lining up with TRBD1. This CDR3 comprises 16 residues. Per germline, CDR1 KGHDR and CDR2 SFDVKD. The V gene end was trimmed by 1 base and the J gene end by 4 bases; junction bases not matched to a gene: 7. DNA for the CDR3: TGTGCCACCAGTGATTTTACCGGGACAGGCCGCTATGGCTACACCTTC. It yields the protein CATSDFTGTGRYGYTF.

The chain uses TRBV27 and TRBJ2-7; TRBD2 aligns across 12 bases. The CDR3 extends over 16 amino acids. CDR1 is MNHEY and CDR2 is SMNVEV in the germline V gene (reference sequence). Unmatched junction bases numbered 5, after V lost 3 bases and J lost 2 bases. The CDR3 DNA reads as TGTGCCAGCAGTTTGCGGGGACTAGCGGGTACCTACGAGCAGTACTTC. Residues: CASSLRGLAGTYEQYF.

The rearrangement links TRBV18 to TRBJ1-1, with TRBD1 as a possible D gene (6 bases). Deletions cut 0 bases from V and 0 bases from J, with 8 bases between. The CDR3 runs to 15 residues. CDR1 is KGHSH, CDR2 LQKENI, per germline. This CDR3 is CASSPPDRLNTEAFF. CDR3 DNA: TGTGCCAGCTCACCACCGGACAGACTGAACACTGAAGCTTTCTTT.

This clone was counted a single time. This chain uses TRBV7-9 with TRBJ2-3, with D perhaps matching TRBD2 (5 bases). With 5 bases removed from V and 4 bases from J, the gap between germline ends came to 13 bases. Germline lookup yields CDR1 SEHNR and CDR2 FQNEAQ (reference sequence). The CDR3 contains 14 residues. CDR3 nucleotide sequence: TGTGCCAGCAGCCTCCACATGGGAGCAGATACGCAGTATTTT. Protein: CASSLHMGADTQYF.

This clone was recorded many times. The chain links TRBV30 to TRBJ1-5, with D perhaps TRBD1 (6 bases). V was pared by 4 bases and J by 6 bases, with 13 bases between. CDR1 and CDR2 from the germline V gene are GTSNPN and SVGIG (reference sequence). The CDR3 loop spans 13 amino acids. CDR3 residues: CAWTKGGGQPQHF. The CDR3 nucleotides read TGTGCCTGGACTAAGGGAGGGGGTCAGCCCCAGCATTTT.

The DNA of the CDR3 is TGCGCCAGCAGCCAAGCCCCCGCAGGCCGAAGCGGCACCGGGGAGCTGTTTTTT. Protein: CASSQAPAGRSGTGELFF. The J gene is TRBJ2-2, the V gene TRBV4-1; D is perhaps TRBD2 (5 bases). V was pared by 1 base and J by 4 bases, with 19 bases between. CDR1 is MGHRA, CDR2 YSYEKL, per germline. The CDR3 covers 18 residues.

The chain has TRBV5-6 and TRBJ1-2; weak D call: TRBD1 (5 bases). The CDR3 covers 11 residues. V dropped 3 bases and J dropped 12 bases, with 12 bases sitting between them. Germline V CDR1 and CDR2: SGHDT, YYEEEE. CDR3 loop: CASSSQGRDTF. DNA of the CDR3: TGTGCCAGCAGCTCTCAGGGCAGGGACACCTTC.

J is TRBJ2-1 and V is TRBV11-3; the D gene is possibly TRBD1 (5 bases). Germline V gives CDR1 SGHNT, CDR2 YENEEA. V lost 1 base to trimming and J lost 7 bases, with 11 bases between them. This CDR3 has 14 amino acids. The CDR3 DNA reads TGTGCCAGCAGCTTAGCAGGGTTCCCTAATGAGCAGTTCTTC. Encoded protein: CASSLAGFPNEQFF.

The chain uses TRBV2 and TRBJ2-7; D uncertain. The germline V gene encodes CDR1 SNHLY and CDR2 FYNNEI. The CDR3 consists of 11 residues. Trimming left V 7 bases short and J 5 bases short, with 9 bases between. CDR3 residues: CASTANNEQYF. CDR3 coding DNA: TGTGCCAGCACCGCCAACAACGAGCAGTACTTC.

This clone was counted a single time. The rearrangement joins TRBV2 to TRBJ1-1; D is unresolved. The germline V and J ends were trimmed by 1 base and 7 bases, with 4 bases remaining between them. The CDR3 runs 11 residues. Germline CDR1 SNHLY, CDR2 FYNNEI. In DNA form, the CDR3 reads TGTGCCAGCAGTGAAGACAGTGAAGCTTTCTTT. It specifies CASSEDSEAFF.